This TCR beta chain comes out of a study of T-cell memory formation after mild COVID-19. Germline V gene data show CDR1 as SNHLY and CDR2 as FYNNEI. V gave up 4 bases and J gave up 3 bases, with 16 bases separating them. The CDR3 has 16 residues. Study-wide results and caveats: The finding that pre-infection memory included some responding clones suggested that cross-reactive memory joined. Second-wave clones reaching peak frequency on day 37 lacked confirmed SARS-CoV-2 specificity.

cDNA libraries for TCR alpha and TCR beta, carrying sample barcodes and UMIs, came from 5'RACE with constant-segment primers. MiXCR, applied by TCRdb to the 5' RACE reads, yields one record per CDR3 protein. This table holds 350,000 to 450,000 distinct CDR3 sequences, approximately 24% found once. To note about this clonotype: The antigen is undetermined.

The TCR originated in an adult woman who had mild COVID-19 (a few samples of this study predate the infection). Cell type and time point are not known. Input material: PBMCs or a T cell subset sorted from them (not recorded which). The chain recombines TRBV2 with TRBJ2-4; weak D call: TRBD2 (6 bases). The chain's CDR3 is CASSVRDFRSKNIQYF. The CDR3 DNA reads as TGTGCCAGCAGTGTCCGGGACTTCCGCAGCAAAAACATTCAGTACTTC.